This passage covers 8 T cell receptor beta chains from one sample sequenced in a study of T cells after yellow fever vaccination. In TCRdb, the 5' RACE reads were re-called with MiXCR into one record per CDR3 protein. In the table there are 300,000 to 400,000 distinct CDR3 sequences, about 10% of which are singletons. The source was CD4+ T cells sorted from PBMCs, collected 45 days after the yellow fever booster vaccination. These receptors were taken from a man between 18 and 29 years old who received the YFV17D yellow fever vaccine.

CDR3 loop: CASSPLGLAGGTYEQYF. CDR3 nucleotides: TGTGCCAGCAGCCCCTTAGGGCTAGCGGGGGGGACATACGAGCAGTACTTC. V and J are TRBV7-2 and TRBJ2-7, with TRBD2 identical over 12 bases. The ends lost 5 bases at V and 4 bases at J; junction bases unmatched: 12. CDR3 size: 17 residues. Germline loops: CDR1 SGHTA, CDR2 FQGNSA.

This clonotype was picked up a small number of times. The DNA for the CDR3 is TGCAGTGCTAGAGCCCCGATTGTTATTGATACGCAGTATTTT. This gives the protein CSARAPIVIDTQYF. The rearrangement links TRBV20-1 to TRBJ2-3; no definite D call. Germline CDR1 DFQATT, CDR2 SNEGSKA (reference sequence). This CDR3 spans 14 amino acids. Trimming left V 1 base short and J 6 bases short, with 14 bases between.

The CDR3 sequence is CASSQGGSYNSPLHF. The CDR3 DNA reads TGTGCCAGCAGCCAAGGGGGTTCCTATAATTCACCCCTCCACTTT. V is TRBV3-1 and J is TRBJ1-6, with D unresolved. The CDR3 spans 15 residues. Trimming removed 1 base from V and 1 base from J, with 5 bases in between. Germline loops: CDR1 LGHDT, CDR2 YNNKEL (reference sequence).

This chain links TRBV15 with TRBJ2-1; D unclear. Trimming cost V 0 bases and J 11 bases, with 14 bases left between them. Germline assignment: CDR1 LNHNV and CDR2 YYDKDF (reference sequence). This CDR3 is built from 14 residues. The CDR3 DNA is TGTGCCACCAGCAGAGATGGCTTTTCGAAGAAGCAGTTCTTC. Translating it yields CATSRDGFSKKQFF.

This clonotype has a count of ten or more. The chain links TRBV14 to TRBJ2-2; D is ambiguous. V was clipped by 4 bases and J by 3 bases, with 6 bases between them. This CDR3 contains 13 residues. Germline V gene data show CDR1 as SGHDN and CDR2 as FVKESK. CDR3 amino acids: CASSPQDTGELFF. CDR3 DNA sequence: TGTGCCAGCAGCCCCCAGGACACCGGGGAGCTGTTTTTT. Looking up the rest from reference TRBV14 and TRBJ2-2 gives the full variable domain: EAGVTQFPSHSVIEKGQTVTLRCDPISGHDNLYWYRRVMGKEIKFLLHFVKESKQDESGMPNNRFLAERTGGTYSTLKVQPAELEDSGVYFCASSPQDTGELFFGEGSRLTVL.

This chain connects TRBV5-4 to TRBJ2-3; 10 bases match TRBD2. The CDR3 consists of 16 residues. Per germline, CDR1 SGHNT and CDR2 YYREEE (reference sequence). V dropped 0 bases and J dropped 3; count of bases not matched to a gene: 4. CDR3 nucleotide sequence: TGTGCCAGCAGCTTGGCACTAGCGGGGAGAACAGATACGCAGTATTTT. Residues: CASSLALAGRTDTQYF.

The gene calls are TRBV5-1 and TRBJ2-3; D perhaps matches TRBD1 (6 bases). Trimming shortened V by 4 bases and J by 4 bases, and 13 bases separated the two germline ends. The CDR3 loop spans 14 amino acids. In germline, CDR1 is SGHRS, CDR2 YFSETQ. CDR3 protein: CASSVQGFPDTQYF. CDR3 DNA sequence: TGCGCCAGCAGCGTTCAGGGGTTTCCAGATACGCAGTATTTT.

This rearrangement joins TRBV20-1 to TRBJ2-3, with 9 bases matching TRBD2. After removal of 4 bases from V and 8 bases from J, the junction contained 10 bases not matched to a gene. This CDR3 spans 14 amino acids. CDR1 is DFQATT, CDR2 SNEGSKA, per germline (reference sequence). CDR3 sequence reads: CSATSGASHGTQYF. DNA of the CDR3: TGCAGTGCTACTAGCGGGGCCTCGCACGGTACGCAGTATTTT.